Here is one TCR beta chain with its context. Its antigen remains unknown. This record belongs to a study of siplizumab effects on memory and regulatory T cells. Around 91,000 TCR templates underwent assay in every sample. The repertoire was sequenced with immunoSEQ multiplex PCR; TCRdb's copy has only in-frame clones and lacks some. Of around 68,000 clones listed, around nine tenths are singletons. Study findings and constraints: There were only a minor fraction of alloreactive clones that mapped to unstimulated subsets. Siplizumab produced a significant drop in alloreactive sequences attributable to unstimulated CD4+ memory cells. Naive T cell populations appeared to exhibit greater diversity than memory cells and appeared to be major alloresponse contributors.

This TCR derives from a human donor in good health. Specimen: Tregs sorted from blood.

The CDR3 reads CASSLGSVGETQYF. The CDR3 DNA sequence: TGCGCCAGCAGCTTGGGCAGCGTCGGGGAGACCCAGTACTTC. The rearrangement uses TRBV5-1 and TRBJ2-5, with D uncertain. Trimming removed 0 bases from V and 5 bases from J, with 11 bases in between. In germline, CDR1 is SGHRS, CDR2 YFSETQ. CDR3 length: 14 residues.